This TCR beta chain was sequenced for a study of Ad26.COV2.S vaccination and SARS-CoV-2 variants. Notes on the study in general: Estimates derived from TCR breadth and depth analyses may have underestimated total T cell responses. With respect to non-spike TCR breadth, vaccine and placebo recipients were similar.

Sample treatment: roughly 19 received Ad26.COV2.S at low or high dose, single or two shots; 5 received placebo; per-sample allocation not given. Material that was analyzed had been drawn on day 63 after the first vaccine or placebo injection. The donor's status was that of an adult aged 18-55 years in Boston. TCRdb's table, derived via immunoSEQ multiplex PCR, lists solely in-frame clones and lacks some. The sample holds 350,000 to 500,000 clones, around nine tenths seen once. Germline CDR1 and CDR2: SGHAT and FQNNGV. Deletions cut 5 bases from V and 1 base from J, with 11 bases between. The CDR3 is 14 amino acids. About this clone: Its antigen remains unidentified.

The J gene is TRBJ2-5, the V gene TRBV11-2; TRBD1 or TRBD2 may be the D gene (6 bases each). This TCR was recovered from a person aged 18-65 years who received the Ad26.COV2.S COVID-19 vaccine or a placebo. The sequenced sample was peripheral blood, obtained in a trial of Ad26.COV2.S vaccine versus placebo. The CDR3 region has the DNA TGTGCCAGCAGCAGGGGGGACTTCCAAGAGACCCAGTACTTC. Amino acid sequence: CASSRGDFQETQYF.